This TCR beta chain appears in the sequencing data of a study of a mutant IDH1 vaccine in newly diagnosed glioma. Study summary: Initiation of the vaccine course occurred 4-6 weeks after radiotherapy alone, or alongside temozolomide cycles. Patients' prior therapy spanned radiotherapy, temozolomide, or both; most underwent both. Study findings and constraints: Apparently, pseudoprogression bore no relation to changes among the top peripheral T cell clonotypes.

Time point in this sample: week 47, end of study. With topical imiquimod, each dose of the vaccine consisted of 300 ug of mutant IDH1 20-mer peptide. Astrocytomas that were new, WHO grade 3 or 4, IDH1-mutant and ATRX-lost were present in the donors. Profiling relied on immunoSEQ multiplex PCR, and the TCRdb table lists in-frame clones only, not all of them. The sample contains about 23,000 clones, approximately 84% of which appear only once. Regarding this clone: Its cognate antigen is unknown.

Germline lookup yields CDR1 MGHRA and CDR2 YSYEKL. The CDR3 length is 13 residues. J lost 5 bases, V lost 7 bases, and 6 bases had no gene match. The receptor was isolated from a man aged 40-55 years with glioma. The rearrangement uses TRBV4-1 and TRBJ2-5; 8 bases align to TRBD1. Here the sequenced sample was PBMCs, taken from a glioma patient whose treatment included an IDH1 peptide vaccine. The CDR3 here is CASTGQGRETQYF. The CDR3 DNA reads as TGCGCCAGCACCGGACAGGGAAGGGAGACCCAGTACTTC.